The 14 T cell receptor beta chains presented below share a single source sample, sequenced in a study of blood T cell repertoires in COVID-19 (dated by TCRdb to the early 2020s). The library was obtained by the immunoSEQ multiplex PCR assay. TCRdb mirrors the immuneACCESS table, restricted to in-frame sequences. Some clones are absent from its copies; in checked studies, under half trace to an unresolved V gene, and the reason for the others is unknown. Present in this sample are fewer than 500,000 clones, 70% to 90% of which were seen just once. Together, the top ten hold almost 2% of the sample. Sequencing was performed on PBMCs or T cells enriched from blood (not recorded which). All receptors come from a woman between 18 and 29 years old with acute COVID-19.

This chain uses TRBV30 with TRBJ2-5; tentative D call: TRBD2 (6 bases). The V gene lost 2 bases and the J gene lost 4 bases, with 14 bases spanning the gap. Germline CDR1 reads GTSNPN; CDR2 reads SVGIG (reference sequence). The CDR3 spans 14 residues. CDR3 in amino acids: CAWSLPGGVETQYF. In DNA, the CDR3 is TGTGCCTGGAGTCTACCTGGCGGGGTAGAGACCCAGTACTTC.

This chain links TRBV7-8 with TRBJ2-5; 7 positions match TRBD1. CDR3 length: 15 residues. The germline gives CDR1 SGHVS, CDR2 FQNEAQ. With 3 bases clipped from V and 2 bases from J, the junction kept 6 bases outside the gene matches. The CDR3 DNA follows: TGTGCCAGCAGCTTTTCCGGGACAGCTCAAGAGACCCAGTACTTC. Translating gives CASSFSGTAQETQYF.

The chain uses TRBV9 and TRBJ2-1; maybe TRBD2 (5 bases). Germline CDR1 is SGDLS and CDR2 is YYNGEE. Trimming removed 4 bases at V and 1 base at J, with 9 bases between. This CDR3 has 14 amino acids. The CDR3 sequence is CASSPGISYNEQFF. CDR3 DNA sequence: TGTGCCAGCAGCCCCGGGATTTCCTACAATGAGCAGTTCTTC.

This chain connects TRBV19 to TRBJ1-5; D remains unclear. V lost 1 base to trimming and J lost 4 bases, with 14 bases between them. CDR1 and CDR2 from the germline V gene are LNHDA and SQIVND (reference sequence). The CDR3 sequence is 16 residues long. The CDR3, as DNA: TGTGCCAGTAGTATAGTTGCGACAAGAACAAATCAGCCCCAGCATTTT. It translates to CASSIVATRTNQPQHF.

Here the CDR3 DNA reads TGTGCCAGCAGGGGACAGGGGGCCCCGAACACCGGGGAGCTGTTTTTT. It translates to CASRGQGAPNTGELFF. The V call is TRBV2, the J call TRBJ2-2; 12 nucleotides agree with TRBD1. The trim removed 6 bases at V and 0 bases at J, leaving 2 bases unmatched. The CDR3 covers 16 residues. CDR1 is SNHLY and CDR2 is FYNNEI in the germline V gene.

The rearrangement joins TRBV6-5 to TRBJ1-5; D might be TRBD1 (5 bases). Germline-derived CDR1 and CDR2 are MNHEY and SVGAGI. V lost 6 bases and J 6 bases, leaving 12 bases between the germline ends. The CDR3 sequence is 13 residues long. The CDR3 here is CASRQGLGQPQHF. The CDR3, as DNA: TGTGCCAGCAGGCAGGGTTTAGGTCAGCCCCAGCATTTT.

The V call is TRBV30, the J call TRBJ2-5, with a tentative D call TRBD1 (5 bases). The CDR3 spans 14 residues. Per the germline V gene, CDR1 is GTSNPN and CDR2 is SVGIG (reference sequence). Trimming left V 0 bases short and J 3 bases short, with 11 bases between. This CDR3 is CAWSVRLREETQYF. Written as DNA, the CDR3 is TGTGCCTGGAGTGTACGGCTCAGGGAAGAGACCCAGTACTTC. Looking up the rest from reference TRBV30 and TRBJ2-5 gives the full variable domain: SQTIHQWPATLVQPVGSPLSLECTVEGTSNPNLYWYRQAAGRGLQLLFYSVGIGQISSEVPQNLSASRPQDRQFILSSKKLLLSDSGFYLCAWSVRLREETQYFGPGTRLLVL.

This chain joins TRBV27 and TRBJ2-3; tentative D call: TRBD2 (6 bases). This CDR3 is 14 amino acids long. V was trimmed by 10 bases and J by 0 bases, leaving 14 bases between them. The V gene's germline CDR1 is MNHEY and CDR2 SMNVEV (reference sequence). CDR3 nucleotide sequence: TGTGCCACTGGGGGGAACTACAGCACAGATACGCAGTATTTT. It codes for CATGGNYSTDTQYF.

The chain has TRBV10-3 and TRBJ1-4; TRBD1 might be the D (6 bases). The CDR3 runs 14 residues. The germline V gene has CDR1 ENHRY and CDR2 SYGVKD. V gave up 0 bases and J gave up 8 bases, with 10 bases separating them. Written as DNA, the CDR3 is TGTGCCATCAGTGAGTCGACAGGTGGCGAAAAACTGTTTTTT. It codes for CAISESTGGEKLFF.

The genes are TRBV4-3 and TRBJ1-2; perhaps TRBD1 as D (5 bases). The CDR3 runs to 18 residues. CDR1 LGHNA and CDR2 YSLEER come from the germline V gene. Trimming pared 0 bases from V and 4 bases from J, leaving 21 bases between. The CDR3 bases are TGCGCCAGCAGCCAAGAAATCGATATGTTGGGGCAGTTCTATGGCTACACCTTC. Protein sequence: CASSQEIDMLGQFYGYTF.

J is TRBJ2-3 and V is TRBV7-2; D is uncertain. Germline CDR1 is SGHTA and CDR2 is FQGNSA. The length of the CDR3 is 15 residues. V shed 0 bases and J shed 2 bases, with 9 bases lying between them. CDR3 sequence reads: CASSLARFLTDTQYF. CDR3 bases: TGTGCCAGCAGCTTAGCGCGATTCCTCACAGATACGCAGTATTTT.

The chain recombines TRBV14 with TRBJ1-6; 7 bases are shared with TRBD1. CDR1 and CDR2 (germline): SGHDN, FVKESK. The V and J ends lost 3 bases and 9 bases, in that order; junction bases with no gene match: 8. This CDR3 has 15 amino acids. The CDR3 DNA follows: TGTGCCAGCAGCCATGGAGGGGGCGCGACTTCACCCCTCCACTTT. Its protein is CASSHGGGATSPLHF.

This chain connects TRBV19 to TRBJ2-1; 9 positions match TRBD1. Germline CDR1 reads LNHDA; CDR2 reads SQIVND (reference sequence). Trimming cost V 8 bases and J 4 bases; bases outside gene matches: 12. The CDR3 length is 16 residues. The CDR3 DNA sequence: TGTGCCAGTCGTCCCCCCGGGACAGGGTTTTACAATGAGCAGTTCTTC. Its translation: CASRPPGTGFYNEQFF.

This chain uses TRBV5-5 with TRBJ1-5; 10 bases match TRBD1. The junction had 12 bases not matched to a gene; V was cut back by 4 bases and J by 8 bases. Germline V gene lookup returns CDR1 SGHKS and CDR2 YYEKEE (reference sequence). The CDR3 sequence is 16 residues long. The CDR3 loop reads CASSIGTGEVVEPQHF. The CDR3 nucleotides read TGTGCCAGCAGCATTGGGACAGGGGAAGTTGTGGAGCCCCAGCATTTT.